The 29 T cell receptor beta chains given below trace back to one sample, sequenced in a study of cytomegalovirus exposure and HLA in healthy donors. PCR involved 60 Vbeta and 13 Jbeta primers. Only in-frame clones appear in the TCRdb table, and some are missing; sequencing was by immunoSEQ multiplex PCR. The data contain under 150,000 clones, 75% to 80% of them seen just once; the ten biggest clones take up about 5.3%. The specimen was PBMCs. These receptors all stem from a woman aged 50 to 65 in good health and CMV-seronegative.

The J gene is TRBJ1-4, the V gene TRBV10-3, with 7 bases that match TRBD1. Trimming at V came to 6 bases and at J to 0 bases, leaving 1 base not matched to a gene. This CDR3 region has 14 residues. Germline V gene data show CDR1 as ENHRY and CDR2 as SYGVKD. The chain's CDR3 is CAIRQGATNEKLFF. The CDR3 DNA sequence: TGTGCCATCAGGCAGGGGGCAACTAATGAAAAACTGTTTTTT.

The J gene is TRBJ1-2, the V gene TRBV4-2, with TRBD1 matching 9 bases. Trimming took 2 bases from V and 2 from J; bases not matched to a gene: 6. Germline-derived CDR1 and CDR2 are LGHNA and YNFKEQ. The CDR3 runs to 16 residues. The CDR3 protein is CASSQSTGGANYGYTF. In DNA form, the CDR3 reads TGTGCCAGCAGCCAATCAACAGGGGGCGCAAACTATGGCTACACCTTC.

This chain uses TRBV7-2 with TRBJ1-2; TRBD1 matches 7 bases. The CDR3 is 14 amino acids. The germline V gene has CDR1 SGHTA and CDR2 FQGNSA. V lost 0 bases and J lost 6; bases outside the gene matches: 4. The CDR3 bases are TGTGCCAGCAGCTTAGCGGGACAGAGTAATGGCTACACCTTC. Amino acids: CASSLAGQSNGYTF. Filled out from reference TRBV7-2 and TRBJ1-2, the complete variable domain reads GAGVSQSPSNKVTEKGKDVELRCDPISGHTALYWYRQSLGQGLEFLIYFQGNSAPDKSGLPSDRFSAERTGGSVSTLTIQRTQQEDSAVYLCASSLAGQSNGYTFGSGTRLTVV.

The chain carries TRBV6-1 and TRBJ1-5; D possibly corresponds to TRBD1 (6 bases). V was cut by 8 bases and J by 3 bases, with 8 bases left in between. CDR3 size: 12 residues. Germline V CDR1 and CDR2: MNHNS, SASEGT. The CDR3 DNA is TGTGCCAGCCGGGACAACAATCAGCCCCAGCATTTT. Its translation: CASRDNNQPQHF.

CDR3 coding DNA: TGTGCCAGCAGTTCAGGGGCCGGTAGCTACAATGAGCAGTTCTTC. The encoded protein is CASSSGAGSYNEQFF. This sequence joins TRBV28 and TRBJ2-1; D perhaps matches TRBD1 (6 bases). Germline V lookup: CDR1 MDHEN, CDR2 SYDVKM. V lost 4 bases and J lost 3, with 13 bases in between. This CDR3 spans 15 amino acids.

The rearrangement joins TRBV28 to TRBJ2-3, with D maybe TRBD1 (5 bases). V dropped 6 bases and J dropped 2 bases, with 15 bases sitting between them. Germline V gene sequence: CDR1 MDHEN, CDR2 SYDVKM. The CDR3 runs to 15 residues. CDR3: CASSLWGPVTDTQYF. For the CDR3, the DNA is TGTGCCAGCAGCTTGTGGGGCCCAGTCACAGATACGCAGTATTTT.

The chain is built from TRBV19 and TRBJ1-2; 7 bases agree with TRBD1. From germline, CDR1 is LNHDA and CDR2 SQIVND (reference sequence). V dropped 6 bases and J dropped 10; count of bases not matched to a gene: 14. This CDR3 has 14 amino acids. The CDR3 sequence is CASRSTGQRWDYTF. CDR3 DNA: TGTGCCAGTAGATCGACGGGACAGCGTTGGGACTACACCTTC.

The rearrangement joins TRBV27 to TRBJ1-2; weak D call: TRBD1 (5 bases). Germline V gives CDR1 MNHEY, CDR2 SMNVEV (reference sequence). The CDR3 has 17 residues. V was shortened by 0 bases and J by 4 bases, with 18 bases between the two germline ends. CDR3 protein: CASSLSFDSSPPYGYTF. CDR3 nucleotide sequence: TGTGCCAGCAGTTTATCCTTCGACAGCTCACCTCCCTATGGCTACACCTTC.

The V call is TRBV6-5, the J call TRBJ2-2; TRBD2 agrees at 12 bases. The CDR3 covers 15 residues. With 4 bases clipped from V and 6 bases from J, the junction kept 3 bases outside the gene matches. Germline V lookup: CDR1 MNHEY, CDR2 SVGAGI. CDR3 sequence reads: CASSSSGGASGELFF. CDR3 DNA: TGTGCCAGCAGTTCTAGCGGGGGGGCGTCCGGGGAGCTGTTTTTT.

The chain combines TRBV4-3 with TRBJ1-4; possible D gene TRBD1, 6 bases. CDR1 and CDR2 (germline): LGHNA, YSLEER. The CDR3 consists of 17 residues. Trimming took off 6 bases at V and 6 bases at J, with 23 bases between the two ends. The DNA for the CDR3 is TGCGCCAGCAGGCCTACAGGGTTAGGTCTGGGGGATGAAAAACTGTTTTTT. It codes for CASRPTGLGLGDEKLFF.

This clone was detected once. V is TRBV7-9 and J is TRBJ2-7, with D tentatively TRBD2 (6 bases). The V gene lost 2 bases and the J gene lost 7 bases, with 9 bases spanning the gap. Germline V CDR1 and CDR2: SEHNR, FQNEAQ (reference sequence). This CDR3 region has 12 residues. The DNA for the CDR3 is TGTGCCAGCAGCTTAAGCCGGGGGGAGCAGTACTTC. Amino acid sequence: CASSLSRGEQYF.

This clone was counted once. This chain links TRBV27 with TRBJ1-4; 7 nucleotides match TRBD1. The germline CDR1 and CDR2 sequences are MNHEY and SMNVEV (reference sequence). Unmatched junction bases numbered 9, after V lost 5 bases and J lost 0 bases. The CDR3 consists of 17 residues. Written as DNA, the CDR3 is TGTGCCAGCAGTCGGGACAGTCTCTTTGCAACTAATGAAAAACTGTTTTTT. As protein: CASSRDSLFATNEKLFF.

The chain couples TRBV7-3 to TRBJ2-7, with D possibly being TRBD1 (6 bases). The CDR3 contains 14 residues. The germline V gene has CDR1 SGHTA and CDR2 FQGTGA. Between the trimmed V and J ends, which lost 3 bases and 3 bases, there was a span of 12 bases. The CDR3 is CASSFGRGGYEQYF. CDR3 nucleotide sequence: TGTGCCAGCAGCTTTGGGCGAGGGGGCTACGAGCAGTACTTC.

This clone was seen only once. The chain employs TRBV2 and TRBJ2-2; maybe TRBD1 (6 bases). V lost 6 bases and J lost 4, with 12 bases in between. This CDR3 comprises 14 residues. Germline CDR1 and CDR2: SNHLY and FYNNEI. CDR3 bases: TGTGCCAGCAGACAGGGATTCGGCACCGGGGAGCTGTTTTTT. Its translation: CASRQGFGTGELFF. Combining the CDR3 with reference TRBV2 and TRBJ2-2 gives the whole variable domain EPEVTQTPSHQVTQMGQEVILRCVPISNHLYFYWYRQILGQKVEFLVSFYNNEISEKSEIFDDQFSVERPDGSNFTLKIRSTKLEDSAMYFCASRQGFGTGELFFGEGSRLTVL.

There are a few counts of this clone. CDR3 residues: CASRPNRGAAYEQYF. CDR3 DNA sequence: TGTGCCAGCAGACCGAATCGGGGGGCCGCCTACGAGCAGTACTTC. The chain recombines TRBV7-8 with TRBJ2-7, with a weak D call TRBD2 (7 bases). Germline CDR1 SGHVS, CDR2 FQNEAQ. V lost 6 bases and J lost 2, with 17 bases in between. The length of the CDR3 is 15 residues.

To note about this clone: This sample also contains other DNA sequences that code for the same CDR3. The rearrangement joins TRBV11-2 to TRBJ2-7, with TRBD1 matching over 8 bases. This CDR3 is built from 12 residues. Germline values: CDR1 SGHAT, CDR2 FQNNGV. Trimming at V came to 5 bases and at J to 4 bases, leaving 1 base not matched to a gene. CDR3 in amino acids: CASSRTGYEQYF. The CDR3 bases are TGTGCCAGCAGCCGGACAGGGTACGAGCAGTACTTC.

V and J are TRBV28 and TRBJ1-2; possible D gene TRBD1, 6 bases. V was trimmed by 7 bases and J by 4 bases, leaving 19 bases between them. Per the germline V gene, CDR1 is MDHEN and CDR2 is SYDVKM. This CDR3 spans 15 amino acids. CDR3 sequence (DNA): TGTGCCAGCACTAGTTTATCCCTAGGGGGCTATGGCTACACCTTC. Translating it yields CASTSLSLGGYGYTF.

The chain has TRBV2 and TRBJ1-1; the match to TRBD1 covers 8 bases. Germline V lookup: CDR1 SNHLY, CDR2 FYNNEI. V lost 8 bases and J lost 5; bases outside the gene matches: 10. The CDR3 covers 14 residues. CDR3 sequence reads: CASGQGARSTEAFF. In DNA, the CDR3 is TGTGCCAGCGGGCAGGGGGCACGGAGTACTGAAGCTTTCTTT.

This chain connects TRBV19 to TRBJ1-2; unclear D gene. The ends were cut back, 3 bases at V and 6 bases at J, with 20 bases in the middle. CDR1 is LNHDA, CDR2 SQIVND, per germline (reference sequence). The CDR3 extends over 16 amino acids. For the CDR3, the DNA is TGTGCCAGTAGTATCTCCGTAAAAGCTACCGAGGATGGCTACACCTTC. Its protein is CASSISVKATEDGYTF. The full variable domain, its missing parts supplied by reference TRBV19 and TRBJ1-2, is DGGITQSPKYLFRKEGQNVTLSCEQNLNHDAMYWYRQDPGQGLRLIYYSQIVNDFQKGDIAEGYSVSREKKESFPLTVTSAQKNPTAFYLCASSISVKATEDGYTFGSGTRLTVV.

CDR3 coding DNA: TGCAGTGCAGGGGCCTACGAGCAGTACTTC. Its protein product is CSAGAYEQYF. This chain joins TRBV20-1 and TRBJ2-7; possible D gene TRBD1, 5 bases. The V gene lost 6 bases and the J gene lost 2 bases, with 5 bases spanning the gap. CDR1 is DFQATT, CDR2 SNEGSKA, per germline (reference sequence). This CDR3 has 10 amino acids.

The chain employs TRBV29-1 and TRBJ2-1; D not resolved. CDR1 and CDR2 from the germline V gene are SQVTM and ANQGSEA. This CDR3 is built from 12 residues. Trimming removed 0 bases from V and 7 bases from J, with 7 bases in between. The CDR3 nucleotides read TGCAGCGTTGAAGAAAACTGGAATGAGCAGTTCTTC. Its translation is CSVEENWNEQFF.

This clone appeared once. The chain couples TRBV5-1 to TRBJ2-7, with 7 bases aligning to TRBD2. The junction had 2 bases not matched to a gene; V was cut back by 2 bases and J by 0 bases. CDR3 length: 14 residues. Germline CDR1 is SGHRS and CDR2 is YFSETQ. The CDR3 bases are TGCGCCAGCAGCTTAAGCGGGGTCTCCTACGAGCAGTACTTC. Translated, it gives CASSLSGVSYEQYF.

V gene TRBV5-4 combines with J gene TRBJ1-2; TRBD1 might be the D (6 bases). Trimming cost V 1 base and J 8 bases, with 15 bases left between them. Per the germline V gene, CDR1 is SGHNT and CDR2 is YYREEE (reference sequence). CDR3 size: 14 residues. The CDR3 bases are TGTGCCAGCAGCTTGCAGGGGCGCCGGGGCGGCTACACCTTC. As protein: CASSLQGRRGGYTF.

The chain carries TRBV7-2 and TRBJ1-5; D not certain. The CDR3 is 14 residues long. Trimming cost V 1 base and J 6 bases, with 10 bases left between them. The V gene's germline CDR1 is SGHTA and CDR2 FQGNSA. The DNA of the CDR3 is TGTGCCAGCAGCTTAGGAGGAATGGTTCAGCCCCAGCATTTT. This translates into CASSLGGMVQPQHF. The full variable domain, its missing parts supplied by reference TRBV7-2 and TRBJ1-5, is GAGVSQSPSNKVTEKGKDVELRCDPISGHTALYWYRQSLGQGLEFLIYFQGNSAPDKSGLPSDRFSAERTGGSVSTLTIQRTQQEDSAVYLCASSLGGMVQPQHFGDGTRLSIL.

The chain carries TRBV6-4 and TRBJ2-3; no clear D gene. Germline V gives CDR1 MRHNA, CDR2 SNTAGT. V dropped 0 bases and J dropped 2 bases, with 9 bases sitting between them. The length of the CDR3 is 15 residues. As DNA, the CDR3 is TGTGCCAGCAGTGACTCCTCGGAGAACACAGATACGCAGTATTTT. It translates to CASSDSSENTDTQYF.

The rearrangement joins TRBV18 to TRBJ1-4, with 8 bases lining up with TRBD1. The CDR3 is 15 amino acids. Germline trimming cut 4 bases from V and 6 bases from J; bases unmatched to any gene: 7. CDR1 and CDR2 from the germline V gene are KGHSH and LQKENI. The chain's CDR3 is CASSLNQGADEKLFF. CDR3 nucleotide sequence: TGTGCCAGCTCACTCAATCAGGGGGCTGATGAAAAACTGTTTTTT.

Only a few counts were recorded for this clone. The V gene is TRBV6-1, the J gene TRBJ1-5; TRBD1 agrees at 9 bases. CDR3 size: 15 residues. Trimming at V came to 6 bases and at J to 2 bases, leaving 5 bases not matched to a gene. Germline CDR1 is MNHNS and CDR2 is SASEGT. The CDR3, as DNA: TGTGCCAGCAGAGAGGGGACAGGGCGCAATCAGCCCCAGCATTTT. As protein: CASREGTGRNQPQHF.

The chain has TRBV7-9 and TRBJ1-2, with TRBD1 as a possible D gene (6 bases). Germline CDR1 SEHNR, CDR2 FQNEAQ (reference sequence). CDR3 size: 13 residues. V lost 0 bases and J lost 8, with 10 bases in between. The DNA for the CDR3 is TGTGCCAGCAGCTTAGCTGCAGGGGACGGCTACACCTTC. Amino acid sequence: CASSLAAGDGYTF.

Only one count was recorded for this clone. The J gene is TRBJ2-7, the V gene TRBV19; TRBD2 matches at 7 bases. The V gene end was trimmed by 3 bases and the J gene end by 3 bases; junction bases not matched to a gene: 5. Germline CDR1 LNHDA, CDR2 SQIVND (reference sequence). The CDR3 totals 14 residues. Written as DNA, the CDR3 is TGTGCCAGTAGTATTCGGTTAGCGGGCTACGAGCAGTACTTC. Translation gives CASSIRLAGYEQYF.